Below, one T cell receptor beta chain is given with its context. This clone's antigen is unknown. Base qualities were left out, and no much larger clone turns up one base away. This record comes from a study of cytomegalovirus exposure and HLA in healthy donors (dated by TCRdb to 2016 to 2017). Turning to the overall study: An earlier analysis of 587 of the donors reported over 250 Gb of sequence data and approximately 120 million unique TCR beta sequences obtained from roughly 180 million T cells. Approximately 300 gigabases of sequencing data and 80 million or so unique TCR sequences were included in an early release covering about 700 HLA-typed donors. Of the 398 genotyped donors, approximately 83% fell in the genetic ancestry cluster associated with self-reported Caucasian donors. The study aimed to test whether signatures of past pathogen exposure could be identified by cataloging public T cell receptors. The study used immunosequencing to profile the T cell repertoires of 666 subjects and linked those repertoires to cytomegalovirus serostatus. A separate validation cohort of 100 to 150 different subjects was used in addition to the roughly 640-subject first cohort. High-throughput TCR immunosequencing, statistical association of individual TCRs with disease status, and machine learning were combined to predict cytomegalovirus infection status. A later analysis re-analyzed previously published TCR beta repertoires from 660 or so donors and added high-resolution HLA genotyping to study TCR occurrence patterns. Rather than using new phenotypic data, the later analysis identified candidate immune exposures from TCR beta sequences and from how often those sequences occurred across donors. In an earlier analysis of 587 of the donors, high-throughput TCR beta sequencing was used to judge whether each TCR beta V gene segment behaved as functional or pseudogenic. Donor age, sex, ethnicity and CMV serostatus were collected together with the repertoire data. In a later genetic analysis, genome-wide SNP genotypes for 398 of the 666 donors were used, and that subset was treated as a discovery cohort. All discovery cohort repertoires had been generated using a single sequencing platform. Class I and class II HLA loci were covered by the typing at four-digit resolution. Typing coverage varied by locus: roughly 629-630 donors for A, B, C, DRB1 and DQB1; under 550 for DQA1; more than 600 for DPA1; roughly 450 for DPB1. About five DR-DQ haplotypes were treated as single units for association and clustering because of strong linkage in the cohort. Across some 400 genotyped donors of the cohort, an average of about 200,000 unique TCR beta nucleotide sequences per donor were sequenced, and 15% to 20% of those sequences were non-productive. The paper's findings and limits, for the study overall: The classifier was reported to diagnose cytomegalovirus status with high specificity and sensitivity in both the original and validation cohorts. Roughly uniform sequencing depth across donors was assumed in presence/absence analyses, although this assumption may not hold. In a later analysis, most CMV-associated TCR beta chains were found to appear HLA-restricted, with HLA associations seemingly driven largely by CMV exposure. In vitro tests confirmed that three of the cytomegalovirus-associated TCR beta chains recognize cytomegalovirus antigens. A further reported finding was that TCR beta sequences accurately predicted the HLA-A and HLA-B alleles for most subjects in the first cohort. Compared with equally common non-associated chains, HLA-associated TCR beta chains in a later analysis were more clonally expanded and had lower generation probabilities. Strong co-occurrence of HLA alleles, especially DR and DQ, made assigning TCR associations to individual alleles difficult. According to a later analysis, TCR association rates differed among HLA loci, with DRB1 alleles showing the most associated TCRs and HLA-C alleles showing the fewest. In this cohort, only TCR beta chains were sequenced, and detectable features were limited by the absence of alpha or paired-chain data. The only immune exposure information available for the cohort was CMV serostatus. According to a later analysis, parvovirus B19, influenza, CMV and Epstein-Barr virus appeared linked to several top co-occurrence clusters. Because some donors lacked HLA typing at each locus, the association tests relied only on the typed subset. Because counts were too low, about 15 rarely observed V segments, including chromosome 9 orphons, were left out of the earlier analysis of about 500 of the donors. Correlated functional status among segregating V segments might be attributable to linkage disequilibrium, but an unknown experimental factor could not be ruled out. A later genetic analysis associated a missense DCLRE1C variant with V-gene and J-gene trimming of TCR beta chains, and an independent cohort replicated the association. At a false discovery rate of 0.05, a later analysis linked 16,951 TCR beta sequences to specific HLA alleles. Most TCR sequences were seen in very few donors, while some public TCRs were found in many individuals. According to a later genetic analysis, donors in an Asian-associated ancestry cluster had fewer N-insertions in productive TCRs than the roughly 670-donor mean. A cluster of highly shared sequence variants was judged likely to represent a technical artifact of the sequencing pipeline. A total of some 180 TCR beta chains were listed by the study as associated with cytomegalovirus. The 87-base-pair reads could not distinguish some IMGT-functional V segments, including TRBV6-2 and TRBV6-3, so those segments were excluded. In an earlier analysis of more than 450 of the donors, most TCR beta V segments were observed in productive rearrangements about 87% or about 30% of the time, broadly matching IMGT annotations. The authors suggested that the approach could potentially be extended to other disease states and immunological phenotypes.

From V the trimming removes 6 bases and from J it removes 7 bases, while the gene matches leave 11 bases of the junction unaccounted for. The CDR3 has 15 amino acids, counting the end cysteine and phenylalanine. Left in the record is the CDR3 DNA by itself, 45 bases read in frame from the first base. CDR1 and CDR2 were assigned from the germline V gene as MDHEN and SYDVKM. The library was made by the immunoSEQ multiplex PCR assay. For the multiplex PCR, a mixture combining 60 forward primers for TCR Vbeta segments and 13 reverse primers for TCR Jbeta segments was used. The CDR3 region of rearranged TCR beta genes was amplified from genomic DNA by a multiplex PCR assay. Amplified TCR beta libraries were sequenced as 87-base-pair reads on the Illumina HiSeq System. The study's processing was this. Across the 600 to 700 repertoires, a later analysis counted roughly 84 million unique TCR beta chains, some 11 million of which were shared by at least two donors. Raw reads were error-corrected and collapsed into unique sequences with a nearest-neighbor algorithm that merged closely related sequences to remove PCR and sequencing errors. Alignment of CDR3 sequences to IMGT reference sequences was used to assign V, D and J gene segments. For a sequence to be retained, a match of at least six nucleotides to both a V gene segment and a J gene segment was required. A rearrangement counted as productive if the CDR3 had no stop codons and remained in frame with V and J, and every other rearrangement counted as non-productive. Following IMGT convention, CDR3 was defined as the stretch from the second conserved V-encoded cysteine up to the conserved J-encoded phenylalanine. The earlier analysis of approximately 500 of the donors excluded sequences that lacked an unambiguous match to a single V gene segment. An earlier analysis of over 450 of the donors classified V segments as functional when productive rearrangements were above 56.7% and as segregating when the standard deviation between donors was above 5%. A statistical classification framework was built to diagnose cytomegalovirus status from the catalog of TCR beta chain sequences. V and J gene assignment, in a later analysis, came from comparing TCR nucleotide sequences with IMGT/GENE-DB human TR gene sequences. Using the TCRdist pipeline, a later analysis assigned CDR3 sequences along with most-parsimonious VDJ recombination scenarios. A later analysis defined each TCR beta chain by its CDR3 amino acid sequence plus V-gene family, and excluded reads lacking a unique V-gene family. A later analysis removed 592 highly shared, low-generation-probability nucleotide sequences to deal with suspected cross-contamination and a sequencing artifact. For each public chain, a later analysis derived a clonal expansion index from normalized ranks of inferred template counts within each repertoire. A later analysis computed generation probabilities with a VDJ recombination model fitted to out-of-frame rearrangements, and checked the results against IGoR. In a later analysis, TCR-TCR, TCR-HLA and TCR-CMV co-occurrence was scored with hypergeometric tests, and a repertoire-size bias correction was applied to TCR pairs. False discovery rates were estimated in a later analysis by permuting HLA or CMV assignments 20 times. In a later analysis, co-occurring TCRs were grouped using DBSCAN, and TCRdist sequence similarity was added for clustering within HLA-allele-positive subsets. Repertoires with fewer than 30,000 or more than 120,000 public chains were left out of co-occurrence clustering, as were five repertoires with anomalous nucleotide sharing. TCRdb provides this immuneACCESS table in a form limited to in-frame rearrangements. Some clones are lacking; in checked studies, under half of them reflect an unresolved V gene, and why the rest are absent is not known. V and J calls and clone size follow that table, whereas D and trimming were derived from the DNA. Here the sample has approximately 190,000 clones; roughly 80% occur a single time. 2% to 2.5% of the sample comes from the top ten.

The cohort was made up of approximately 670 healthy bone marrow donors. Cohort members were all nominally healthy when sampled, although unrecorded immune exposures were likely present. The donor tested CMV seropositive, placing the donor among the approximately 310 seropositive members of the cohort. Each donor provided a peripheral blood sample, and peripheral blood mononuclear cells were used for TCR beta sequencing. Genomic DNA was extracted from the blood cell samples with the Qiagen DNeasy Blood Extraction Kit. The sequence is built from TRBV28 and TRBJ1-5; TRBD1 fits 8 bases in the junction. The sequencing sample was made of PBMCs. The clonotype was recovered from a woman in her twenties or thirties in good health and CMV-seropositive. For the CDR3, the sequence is CASSSPGQGGQPQHF. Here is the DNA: TGTGCCAGCAGCTCCCCCGGACAGGGAGGACAGCCCCAGCATTTT.